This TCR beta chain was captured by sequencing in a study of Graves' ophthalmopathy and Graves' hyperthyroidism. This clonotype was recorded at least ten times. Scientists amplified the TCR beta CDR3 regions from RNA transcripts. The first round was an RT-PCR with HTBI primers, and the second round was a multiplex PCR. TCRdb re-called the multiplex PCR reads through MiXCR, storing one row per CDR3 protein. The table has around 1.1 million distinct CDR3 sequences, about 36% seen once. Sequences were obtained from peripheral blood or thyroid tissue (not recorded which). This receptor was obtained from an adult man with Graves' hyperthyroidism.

The CDR3 region has the DNA TGTGCCATCAGTGAGGAAGAAAATTACGAGCAGTACTTC. It encodes CAISEEENYEQYF. This chain uses TRBV10-3 with TRBJ2-7; the D is unclear. In germline, CDR1 is ENHRY, CDR2 SYGVKD. CDR3 length equals 13 residues. Trimming removed 2 bases at V and 4 bases at J, with 9 bases between.